This record concerns one T cell receptor beta chain sequence. This specimen belongs to a study of blood T cell repertoires in COVID-19. Study in general: T cells, B-cell-depleted T cells, or PBMCs provided the cDNA or gDNA that served as material.

Libraries were prepared by immunoSEQ multiplex PCR; TCRdb keeps only in-frame clonotypes and omits some of them. Of 260,000 or so clones in the sample, approximately 83% are singletons; the top ten hold approximately 4%. Those who participated ranged in age from roughly 18 to 89 years and resided in some 24 US areas. Participants' own reports of clinical history determined their cohort assignment. Shortly before study entry, within 2 weeks, exposed participants had met a COVID-19 case. The TCR was taken from a woman between 35 and 50 years old who had been exposed to COVID-19. Sequencing used PBMCs or T cells enriched from blood (not recorded which).

CDR3 residues: CASSDGQGDGEKLFF. In nucleotides, the CDR3 is TGTGCCAGCAGCGATGGACAGGGGGACGGTGAAAAACTGTTTTTT. The chain employs TRBV9 and TRBJ1-4; 10 bases are shared with TRBD1. J gave up 7 bases and V 3 bases, and 6 bases lay outside the gene matches. This CDR3 has 15 residues. From germline, CDR1 is SGDLS and CDR2 YYNGEE.